The clone carrying this T cell receptor beta chain has at least ten counts. Its antigen is unidentified. MiXCR was run by TCRdb on the reads, yielding one entry per CDR3 protein. The table records around 450,000 distinct CDR3 sequences, about 11% of them present only once. CDR3 length equals 14 residues. The V gene lost 9 bases and the J gene lost 5 bases, with 16 bases spanning the gap. The germline V gene encodes CDR1 LNHDA and CDR2 SQIVND (reference sequence). The entry originates in a study of T cell repertoires in cytomegalovirus infection. About the research overall: It was the public TCR beta signatures that indicated both CMV infection and matching HLA type.

Broader study findings: Of the TCR beta families, the public ones yielded a cumulative frequency that identified carriers of CMV plus the relevant HLA. CMV-specific TCR beta clonotypes restricted by HLA-C dominated the ex vivo response.

The chain employs TRBV19 and TRBJ2-2; D possibly corresponds to TRBD1 (6 bases). The sample was PBMCs. This TCR came from a human donor in good health (CMV status not recorded). Some clones in this sample may be carry-over from other donors' samples. The CDR3 DNA is TGTGCCAGCGTTCAGGGGCGAAGGACCGGGGAGCTGTTTTTT. Its translation is CASVQGRRTGELFF. Full variable domain (missing parts from reference TRBV19 and TRBJ2-2): DGGITQSPKYLFRKEGQNVTLSCEQNLNHDAMYWYRQDPGQGLRLIYYSQIVNDFQKGDIAEGYSVSREKKESFPLTVTSAQKNPTAFYLCASVQGRRTGELFFGEGSRLTVL.